The 26 T cell receptor beta chains below were found in one sample sequenced in a study of cytomegalovirus exposure and HLA in healthy donors. PCR was performed using 60 Vbeta and 13 Jbeta primers. Assay: immunoSEQ multiplex PCR; the TCRdb copy retains only in-frame clones and omits some. The sample has 140,000 or so clones; roughly 80% are singletons. Sequencing was carried out using PBMCs. These TCRs come from a woman between 35 and 50 years old in good health and CMV-seropositive.

The V gene is TRBV28, the J gene TRBJ1-2; D possibly corresponds to TRBD1 (5 bases). Germline V gene lookup returns CDR1 MDHEN and CDR2 SYDVKM. V was shortened by 2 bases and J by 1 base, with 8 bases between the two germline ends. The CDR3 totals 14 residues. The CDR3 loop reads CASSLGHLNYGYTF. The CDR3 nucleotides read TGTGCCAGCAGTTTAGGACACCTTAACTATGGCTACACCTTC.

A few counts support this clone. The chain links TRBV5-1 to TRBJ2-1; tentative D call: TRBD1 (5 bases). V gave up 4 bases and J gave up 5 bases, with 13 bases separating them. This CDR3 is 14 amino acids long. Per germline, CDR1 SGHRS and CDR2 YFSETQ. The CDR3 DNA sequence: TGCGCCAGCAGCCTGGCGACGGACAACAATGAGCAGTTCTTC. Translated: CASSLATDNNEQFF.

This clone has only one observation. This chain joins TRBV6-5 and TRBJ1-3; D is ambiguous. Trimming left V 11 bases short and J 8 bases short, with 25 bases between. CDR1 is MNHEY, CDR2 SVGAGI, per germline. This CDR3 comprises 15 residues. The CDR3 DNA sequence: TGTGCCCCCAGAGGCGAAAGCTCGATCAAGGACACCATATATTTT. This encodes CAPRGESSIKDTIYF.

This rearrangement joins TRBV15 to TRBJ2-1; the match to TRBD2 covers 10 bases. This CDR3 comprises 14 residues. V lost 2 bases, J lost 7 bases, and 2 bases stayed unmatched. From germline, CDR1 is LNHNV and CDR2 YYDKDF (reference sequence). The CDR3 reads CATSRSGGANEQFF. The CDR3 DNA reads TGTGCCACCAGCAGAAGCGGGGGGGCGAATGAGCAGTTCTTC.

The chain has TRBV12-1 and TRBJ1-2; the DNA was not compared with TRBD1, the D call given in the table. TRBV12-1 is annotated as a pseudogene. CDR3 length equals 18 residues. The chain's CDR3 is CASSSEGQGATNNYGYTF. CDR3 bases: TGTGCCAGCAGCTCGGAGGGACAGGGGGCTACAAATAACTATGGCTACACCTTC.

The V gene is TRBV18, the J gene TRBJ2-1; no clear D gene. Germline V CDR1 and CDR2: KGHSH, LQKENI. V was trimmed by 3 bases and J by 8 bases, leaving 17 bases between them. The CDR3 has 15 residues. The CDR3 protein is CASSPLAAPRDEQFF. The CDR3 coding sequence is TGTGCCAGCTCACCCCTTGCGGCACCGAGAGATGAGCAGTTCTTC.

J is TRBJ2-1 and V is TRBV11-2, with 10 nucleotides matching TRBD2. The germline V gene has CDR1 SGHAT and CDR2 FQNNGV. This CDR3 region has 13 residues. V gave up 11 bases and J gave up 8 bases; unmatched junction bases: 9. DNA of the CDR3: TGTGCCGGTAAGCGGGGGGGCCGTGATGAGCAGTTCTTC. Its protein product is CAGKRGGRDEQFF. The complete variable domain, with remaining parts taken from reference TRBV11-2 and TRBJ2-1, reads EAGVAQSPRYKIIEKRQSVAFWCNPISGHATLYWYQQILGQGPKLLIQFQNNGVVDDSQLPKDRFSAERLKGVDSTLKIQPAKLEDSAVYLCAGKRGGRDEQFFGPGTRLTVL.

The chain carries TRBV30 and TRBJ2-5; 7 bases align to TRBD1. The J call is doubtful: the DNA matches TRBJ2-7 better. CDR1 and CDR2 from the germline V gene are GTSNPN and SVGIG (reference sequence). The CDR3 totals 16 residues. The CDR3 sequence: CAWSVTGQVRNYEQYF. CDR3 coding DNA: TGTGCCTGGAGTGTTACAGGACAGGTGAGAAACTACGAGCAGTACTTC.

The chain uses TRBV9 and TRBJ2-3, with unresolved D. V was clipped by 0 bases and J by 1 base, with 12 bases between them. The germline gives CDR1 SGDLS, CDR2 YYNGEE. The length of the CDR3 is 16 residues. The CDR3 loop is CASSVEAGSGTDTQYF. CDR3 coding DNA: TGTGCCAGCAGCGTAGAGGCAGGATCGGGCACAGATACGCAGTATTTT. The complete variable domain, with remaining parts taken from reference TRBV9 and TRBJ2-3, reads DSGVTQTPKHLITATGQRVTLRCSPRSGDLSVYWYQQSLDQGLQFLIQYYNGEERAKGNILERFSAQQFPDLHSELNLSSLELGDSALYFCASSVEAGSGTDTQYFGPGTRLTVL.

The gene calls are TRBV5-1 and TRBJ2-1; 13 nucleotides align to TRBD2. With 5 bases clipped from V and 7 bases from J, the junction kept 3 bases outside the gene matches. CDR3 length equals 14 residues. Germline V CDR1 and CDR2: SGHRS, YFSETQ. DNA of the CDR3: TGCGCCAGCAGGACTAGCGGGAGGCAGAATGAGCAGTTCTTC. This gives the protein CASRTSGRQNEQFF.

This chain links TRBV28 with TRBJ1-5; TRBD1 aligns across 7 bases. V lost 4 bases and J lost 14; bases outside the gene matches: 8. In germline, CDR1 is MDHEN, CDR2 SYDVKM. The CDR3 is made up of 12 amino acids. DNA of the CDR3: TGTGCCAGCAGTTCTACTAGGGACAGAGAGCATTTT. Encoded protein: CASSSTRDREHF. The full variable domain, its missing parts supplied by reference TRBV28 and TRBJ1-5, is DVKVTQSSRYLVKRTGEKVFLECVQDMDHENMFWYRQDPGLGLRLIYFSYDVKMKEKGDIPEGYSVSREKKERFSLILESASTNQTSMYLCASSSTRDREHFGDGTRLSIL.

The chain recombines TRBV7-8 with TRBJ1-5; D perhaps matches TRBD1 (6 bases). Germline values: CDR1 SGHVS, CDR2 FQNEAQ. The CDR3 sequence is 18 residues long. V lost 0 bases, J lost 5 bases, and 20 bases lay in between. CDR3 sequence reads: CASSLAYTGGLDHQPQHF. In DNA, the CDR3 is TGTGCCAGCAGCTTAGCGTATACTGGGGGCCTTGATCATCAGCCCCAGCATTTT.

The chain links TRBV5-8 to TRBJ2-2; a weak D match, TRBD2 (7 bases). The CDR3 is 17 residues long. The germline CDR1 and CDR2 sequences are SGHTS and YDEGEE. The V end was cut by 2 bases, the J end by 4 bases, with 18 bases between. In DNA form, the CDR3 reads TGTGCCAGCAGCTTTGGGTCGTTGGGGGGGCGCACCGGGGAGCTGTTTTTT. Translating gives CASSFGSLGGRTGELFF.

The chain is built from TRBV5-6 and TRBJ2-1; D not resolved. The CDR3 is 11 amino acids. Germline loops: CDR1 SGHDT, CDR2 YYEEEE. V lost 2 bases and J 9 bases, leaving 6 bases between the germline ends. CDR3 in DNA: TGTGCCAGCAGCTTTAGTGTTGAGCAGTTCTTC. As protein: CASSFSVEQFF. Using reference TRBV5-6 and TRBJ2-1 for the parts outside the CDR3, the full variable domain is DAGVTQSPTHLIKTRGQQVTLRCSPKSGHDTVSWYQQALGQGPQFIFQYYEEEERQRGNFPDRFSGHQFPNYSSELNVNALLLGDSALYLCASSFSVEQFFGPGTRLTVL.

CDR3 DNA: TGTGCCATCAGTGAAGGGACAGGGGCCCCTGGCACCTTC. It encodes CAISEGTGAPGTF. The chain recombines TRBV10-3 with TRBJ1-2, with TRBD1 matching over 10 bases. CDR1 and CDR2 (germline): ENHRY, SYGVKD. J lost 13 bases, V lost 3 bases, and 8 bases had no gene match. The CDR3 contains 13 residues.

The J gene is TRBJ2-5, the V gene TRBV29-1, with TRBD2 identical over 11 bases. TRBJ2-7 explains the end of the DNA better; the J call may be wrong. The germline V gene encodes CDR1 SQVTM and CDR2 ANQGSEA. This CDR3 is built from 18 residues. The CDR3 coding sequence is TGCAGCGTTGGGTTCAGCATTGGTGGGACTAGCGGACCCTACGAGCAGTACTTC. It specifies CSVGFSIGGTSGPYEQYF.

The V and J genes are TRBV10-3 and TRBJ2-2; TRBD2 might be the D (6 bases). Germline CDR1 is ENHRY and CDR2 is SYGVKD. There are 14 residues in the CDR3. Trimming pared 11 bases from V and 0 bases from J, leaving 13 bases between. The CDR3 sequence is CASHTGANTGELFF. In DNA form, the CDR3 reads TGTGCCTCCCATACGGGAGCGAACACCGGGGAGCTGTTTTTT.

V gene TRBV10-2 combines with J gene TRBJ1-1; TRBD1 matches 11 bases. The CDR3 contains 14 residues. In germline, CDR1 is WSHSY, CDR2 SAAADI. The J segment lost 3 bases and the V segment lost 6 bases, leaving 3 bases of the junction unmatched. CDR3 residues: CASSPGQGDTEAFF. CDR3 nucleotide sequence: TGCGCCAGCAGCCCGGGACAGGGGGACACTGAAGCTTTCTTT.

This sequence joins TRBV5-8 and TRBJ2-1; D remains unclear. Germline CDR1 SGHTS, CDR2 YDEGEE. Trimming pared 2 bases from V and 5 bases from J, leaving 11 bases between. The CDR3 totals 14 residues. The CDR3 reads CASSFDLANNEQFF. Written as DNA, the CDR3 is TGTGCCAGCAGCTTCGACTTAGCCAACAATGAGCAGTTCTTC.

This chain links TRBV4-2 with TRBJ2-5, with 10 bases identical to TRBD2. The length of the CDR3 is 17 residues. The V gene's germline CDR1 is LGHNA and CDR2 YNFKEQ. V gave up 1 base and J gave up 4 bases; unmatched junction bases: 9. CDR3 sequence: CASSQGSLAGVGETQYF. The CDR3 DNA sequence: TGTGCCAGCAGCCAAGGATCGCTAGCGGGAGTCGGAGAGACCCAGTACTTC.

The chain links TRBV5-1 to TRBJ2-5; no definite D call. From germline, CDR1 is SGHRS and CDR2 YFSETQ. This CDR3 has 14 residues. Trimming cost V 4 bases and J 3 bases, with 13 bases left between them. DNA for the CDR3: TGCGCCAGCAGCCGGCAAGACAAGAAAGAGACCCAGTACTTC. It translates to CASSRQDKKETQYF.

This chain joins TRBV30 and TRBJ1-5, with 8 bases that match TRBD1. The CDR3 is made up of 13 amino acids. V lost 2 bases, J lost 7 bases, and 4 bases stayed unmatched. Germline-derived CDR1 and CDR2 are GTSNPN and SVGIG (reference sequence). CDR3 coding DNA: TGTGCCTGGAGTCAACAGGGGGGACAGCCCCAGCATTTT. This codes for CAWSQQGGQPQHF. The variable domain in full, with the rest retrieved from reference TRBV30 and TRBJ1-5, is SQTIHQWPATLVQPVGSPLSLECTVEGTSNPNLYWYRQAAGRGLQLLFYSVGIGQISSEVPQNLSASRPQDRQFILSSKKLLLSDSGFYLCAWSQQGGQPQHFGDGTRLSIL.

The J gene is TRBJ1-2, the V gene TRBV4-3, with TRBD1 as a possible D gene (5 bases). The germline gives CDR1 LGHNA, CDR2 YSLEER. Between the trimmed V and J ends, which lost 0 bases and 5 bases, there was a span of 13 bases. CDR3 size: 15 residues. CDR3 nucleotides: TGCGCCAGCAGCCAAGATTGGTCAGGGCGGTATGGCTACACCTTC. Translation gives CASSQDWSGRYGYTF.

The chain couples TRBV19 to TRBJ1-4, with 8 bases fitting TRBD1. The CDR3 is 15 residues long. The J segment lost 3 bases and the V segment lost 5 bases, leaving 5 bases of the junction unmatched. Germline-derived CDR1 and CDR2 are LNHDA and SQIVND (reference sequence). CDR3 loop: CASSFQGASNEKLFF. DNA of the CDR3: TGTGCCAGTAGTTTTCAGGGGGCGTCTAATGAAAAACTGTTTTTT.

In this sample, this clone turned up once. The V gene is TRBV6-1, the J gene TRBJ1-1; maybe TRBD1 (6 bases). Trimming removed 6 bases from V and 8 bases from J, with 10 bases in between. In germline, CDR1 is MNHNS, CDR2 SASEGT. This CDR3 has 11 residues. CDR3 nucleotide sequence: TGTGCCAGCAGCGTTACAGGGGAAGCTTTCTTT. This sequence encodes CASSVTGEAFF.

The V and J genes are TRBV29-1 and TRBJ2-1; TRBD1 matches at 7 bases. CDR3 length: 15 residues. The germline CDR1 and CDR2 sequences are SQVTM and ANQGSEA. Trimming took 5 bases from V and 1 from J; bases not matched to a gene: 8. The CDR3 here is CSVQPGTASYNEQFF. DNA for the CDR3: TGCAGCGTTCAACCGGGGACAGCTTCCTACAATGAGCAGTTCTTC.